The next 13 T cell receptor beta chains were all read from a single sample in a study of T-cell memory formation after mild COVID-19. Each CDR3 protein gets one entry after TCRdb re-called the 5' RACE reads with MiXCR. The sample holds fewer than 700,000 distinct CDR3 sequences; about 20% are singletons and the top ten take 8.4%. The sample taken for sequencing was PBMCs or a T cell subset sorted from them (not recorded which). All receptors derive from an adult woman who had mild COVID-19 (a few samples of this study predate the infection). Cell type and time point are not known.

The chain joins TRBV30 to TRBJ2-7, with D possibly being TRBD1 (8 bases). The V and J ends lost 1 base and 1 base respectively, with 14 bases between them. The CDR3 consists of 15 residues. The germline CDR1 and CDR2 sequences are GTSNPN and SVGIG (reference sequence). CDR3 region: CAWSAYRGGSYEQYF. CDR3 nucleotides: TGTGCCTGGAGTGCTTACAGGGGGGGGTCCTACGAGCAGTACTTC.

The V gene is TRBV20-1, the J gene TRBJ2-7; 8 bases line up with TRBD2. Germline V CDR1 and CDR2: DFQATT, SNEGSKA (reference sequence). V shed 3 bases and J 4 bases; nucleotides not matched to a gene: 8. The CDR3 runs 14 residues. CDR3 DNA: TGCAGTGCTAGTAGGCCGGGAGGGCATTACGAGCAGTACTTC. This codes for CSASRPGGHYEQYF.

V gene TRBV2 combines with J gene TRBJ1-1, with no clear D. V was pared by 7 bases and J by 1 base, with 10 bases between. CDR3 length equals 13 residues. Germline values: CDR1 SNHLY, CDR2 FYNNEI. In nucleotides, the CDR3 is TGTGCCAGCATCCGACGAGGGAACACTGAAGCTTTCTTT. Protein sequence: CASIRRGNTEAFF.

J is TRBJ2-7 and V is TRBV6-2 or TRBV6-3, with 11 bases that match TRBD1. The CDR3 consists of 13 residues. Germline lookup yields CDR1 MNHEY and CDR2 SVGEGT. The V and J ends lost 5 bases and 5 bases, in that order; junction bases with no gene match: 2. CDR3 in amino acids: CASSTDRGHEQYF. For the CDR3, the DNA is TGTGCCAGCAGTACGGACAGGGGGCACGAGCAGTACTTC.

The chain recombines TRBV11-2 with TRBJ2-2; tentatively, D is TRBD1 (5 bases). This CDR3 spans 13 amino acids. Trimming removed 4 bases at V and 6 bases at J, with 9 bases between. Germline CDR1 SGHAT, CDR2 FQNNGV. The CDR3 DNA reads as TGTGCCAGCAGCTACTCAGGGCCCGGGGAGCTGTTTTTT. Protein product: CASSYSGPGELFF.

This clonotype was detected a few times. V usage is TRBV10-3 and J usage is TRBJ1-4; D gene uncertain. The germline gives CDR1 ENHRY, CDR2 SYGVKD. Trimming stripped 3 bases from V and 0 bases from J, with 5 bases between. The CDR3 sequence is 14 residues long. As DNA, the CDR3 is TGTGCCATCAGTGACTCCCCAACTAATGAAAAACTGTTTTTT. It encodes CAISDSPTNEKLFF.

This clonotype was detected a few times. This chain joins TRBV20-1 and TRBJ2-7; D is unclear. V was shortened by 2 bases and J by 4 bases, with 9 bases between the two germline ends. The CDR3 has 12 amino acids. Germline V gene data show CDR1 as DFQATT and CDR2 as SNEGSKA (reference sequence). CDR3 bases: TGCAGTGCTAGACAGCTAGTTTACGAGCAGTACTTC. Amino acid sequence: CSARQLVYEQYF.

This clonotype was found a few times. The rearrangement joins TRBV11-1 to TRBJ1-3; 8 bases line up with TRBD1. The CDR3 totals 15 residues. Germline-derived CDR1 and CDR2 are SGHAT and FQDESV (reference sequence). The ends lost 5 bases at V and 8 bases at J; junction bases unmatched: 11. CDR3 coding DNA: TGTGCCAGCAGCCCTCGGACAGGGTTCGTGGACACCATATATTTT. This gives the protein CASSPRTGFVDTIYF.

The rearrangement joins TRBV30 to TRBJ1-2; a possible D gene is TRBD1 (5 bases). The V end was cut by 0 bases, the J end by 4 bases, with 9 bases between. CDR1 and CDR2 from the germline V gene are GTSNPN and SVGIG (reference sequence). The CDR3 length is 13 residues. The CDR3 DNA is TGTGCCTGGAGTGTAGGACACTTCTATGGCTACACCTTC. Translation: CAWSVGHFYGYTF.

The chain recombines TRBV11-2 with TRBJ1-2; tentative D call: TRBD1 (6 bases). V was cut by 4 bases and J by 8 bases, with 20 bases left in between. CDR1 is SGHAT and CDR2 is FQNNGV in the germline V gene. This CDR3 has 15 residues. The CDR3, as DNA: TGTGCCAGCAGCTACCCCGGGGGGCGCACTAAAGGCTACACCTTC. Translated, it gives CASSYPGGRTKGYTF.

In this sample, this clonotype turned up a few times. The chain recombines TRBV5-1 with TRBJ2-3, with unresolved D. CDR1 is SGHRS, CDR2 YFSETQ, per germline. Between the trimmed V and J ends, which lost 0 bases and 0 bases, there was a span of 11 bases. CDR3 size: 16 residues. CDR3 DNA: TGCGCCAGCAGCTTGGGGCCCCCCCCTAGCACAGATACGCAGTATTTT. Translated: CASSLGPPPSTDTQYF.

The V call is TRBV6-5, the J call TRBJ2-1; TRBD2 matches at 14 bases. From germline, CDR1 is MNHEY and CDR2 SVGAGI. This CDR3 spans 16 amino acids. J gave up 10 bases and V 2 bases, and 7 bases lay outside the gene matches. The CDR3 protein is CASSYAGTSGRKEQFF. The CDR3 nucleotides read TGTGCCAGCAGTTACGCCGGGACTAGCGGGAGAAAAGAGCAGTTCTTC.

This clonotype was detected only a few times. The CDR3 DNA sequence: TGTGCCAGCAGCCCCAAGGGACAGGGGGGGACCGGGGAGCTGTTTTTT. This codes for CASSPKGQGGTGELFF. V is TRBV5-6 and J is TRBJ2-2; TRBD1 agrees at 11 bases. The CDR3 sequence is 16 residues long. Per the germline V gene, CDR1 is SGHDT and CDR2 is YYEEEE. With V trimmed by 4 bases and J by 5 bases, 7 bases remained unmatched. Drawing the rest from reference TRBV5-6 and TRBJ2-2, the complete variable domain is DAGVTQSPTHLIKTRGQQVTLRCSPKSGHDTVSWYQQALGQGPQFIFQYYEEEERQRGNFPDRFSGHQFPNYSSELNVNALLLGDSALYLCASSPKGQGGTGELFFGEGSRLTVL.